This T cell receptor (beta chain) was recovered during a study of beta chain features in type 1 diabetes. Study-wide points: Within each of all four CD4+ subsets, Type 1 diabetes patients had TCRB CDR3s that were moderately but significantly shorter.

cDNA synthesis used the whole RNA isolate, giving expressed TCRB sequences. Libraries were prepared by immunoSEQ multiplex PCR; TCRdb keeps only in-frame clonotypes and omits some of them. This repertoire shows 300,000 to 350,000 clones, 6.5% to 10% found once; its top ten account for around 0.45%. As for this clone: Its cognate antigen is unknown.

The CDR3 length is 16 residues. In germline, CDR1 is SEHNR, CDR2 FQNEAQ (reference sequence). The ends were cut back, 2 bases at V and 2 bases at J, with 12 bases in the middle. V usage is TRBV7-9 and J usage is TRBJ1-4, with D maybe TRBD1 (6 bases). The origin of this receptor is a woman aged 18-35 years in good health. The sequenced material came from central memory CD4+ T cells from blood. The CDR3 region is CASSLPLQGTNEKLFF. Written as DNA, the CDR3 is TGTGCCAGCAGCTTACCGTTACAGGGTACTAATGAAAAACTGTTTTTT.